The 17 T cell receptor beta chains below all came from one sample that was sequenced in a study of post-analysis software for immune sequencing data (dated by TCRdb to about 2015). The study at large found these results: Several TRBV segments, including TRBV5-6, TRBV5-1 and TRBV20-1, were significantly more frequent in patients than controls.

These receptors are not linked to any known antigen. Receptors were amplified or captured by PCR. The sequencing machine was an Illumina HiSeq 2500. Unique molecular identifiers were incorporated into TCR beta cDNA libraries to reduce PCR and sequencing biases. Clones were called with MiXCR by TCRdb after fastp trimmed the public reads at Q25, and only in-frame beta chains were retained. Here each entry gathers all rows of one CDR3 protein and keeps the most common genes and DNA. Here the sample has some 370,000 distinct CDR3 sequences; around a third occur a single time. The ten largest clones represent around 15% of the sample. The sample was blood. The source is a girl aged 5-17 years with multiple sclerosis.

In DNA, the CDR3 is TGTGCCACTTCGAGGGGCGATGAGCAGTTCTTC. The encoded protein is CATSRGDEQFF. V is TRBV6-1 and J is TRBJ2-1; D could derive from TRBD1 or TRBD2 (5 bases each). The CDR3 consists of 11 residues. V gave up 10 bases and J gave up 8 bases, with 12 bases separating them. Germline-derived CDR1 and CDR2 are MNHNS and SASEGT.

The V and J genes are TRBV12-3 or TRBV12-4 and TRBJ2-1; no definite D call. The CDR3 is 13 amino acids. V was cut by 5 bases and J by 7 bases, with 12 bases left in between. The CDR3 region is CASSMNDCNEQFF. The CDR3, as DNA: TGTGCCAGCAGTATGAACGACTGTAATGAGCAGTTCTTC.

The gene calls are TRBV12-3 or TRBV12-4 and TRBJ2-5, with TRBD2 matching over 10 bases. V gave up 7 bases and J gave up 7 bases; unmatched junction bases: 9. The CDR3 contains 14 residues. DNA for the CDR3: TGTGCCAGCACCAGCGGGGGGGACTCCGGGACCCAGTACTTC. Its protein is CASTSGGDSGTQYF.

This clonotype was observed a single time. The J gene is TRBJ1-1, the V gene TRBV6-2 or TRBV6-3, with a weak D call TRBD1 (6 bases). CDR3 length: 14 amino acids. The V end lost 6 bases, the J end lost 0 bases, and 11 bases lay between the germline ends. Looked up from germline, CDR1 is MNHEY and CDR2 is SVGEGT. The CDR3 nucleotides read TGTGCCAGCAGGAAACGGGGGCTGAACACTGAAGCTTTCTTT. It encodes CASRKRGLNTEAFF.

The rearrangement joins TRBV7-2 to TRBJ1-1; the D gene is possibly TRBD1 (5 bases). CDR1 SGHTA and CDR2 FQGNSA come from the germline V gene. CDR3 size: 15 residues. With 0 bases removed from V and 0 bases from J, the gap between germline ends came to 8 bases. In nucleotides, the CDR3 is TGTGCCAGCAGCTTAGCGGGGCAGATGAACACTGAAGCTTTCTTT. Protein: CASSLAGQMNTEAFF.

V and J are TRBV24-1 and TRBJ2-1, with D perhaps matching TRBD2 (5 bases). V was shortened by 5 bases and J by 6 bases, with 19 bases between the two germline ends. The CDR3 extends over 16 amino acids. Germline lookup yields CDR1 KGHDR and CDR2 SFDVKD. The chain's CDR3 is CATSGGRWASGNEQFF. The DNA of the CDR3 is TGTGCCACCAGTGGCGGGCGTTGGGCGAGCGGCAATGAGCAGTTCTTC.

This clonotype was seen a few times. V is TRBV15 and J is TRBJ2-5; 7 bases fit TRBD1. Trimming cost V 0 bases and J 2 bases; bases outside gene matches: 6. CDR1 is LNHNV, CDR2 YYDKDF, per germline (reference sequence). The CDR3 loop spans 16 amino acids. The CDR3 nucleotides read TGTGCCACCAGCAGAGATGGGACAGCCAAACAAGAGACCCAGTACTTC. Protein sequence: CATSRDGTAKQETQYF.

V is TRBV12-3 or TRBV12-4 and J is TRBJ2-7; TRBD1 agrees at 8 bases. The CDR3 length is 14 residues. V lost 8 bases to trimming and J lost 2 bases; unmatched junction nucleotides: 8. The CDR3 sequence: CASAGSGGPYEQYF. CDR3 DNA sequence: TGTGCCAGCGCGGGCTCAGGGGGCCCCTACGAGCAGTACTTC.

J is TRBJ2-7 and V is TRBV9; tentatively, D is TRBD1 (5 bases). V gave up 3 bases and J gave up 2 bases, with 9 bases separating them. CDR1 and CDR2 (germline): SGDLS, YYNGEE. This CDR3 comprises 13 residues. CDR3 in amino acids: CASSATGTYEQYF. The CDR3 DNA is TGTGCCAGCAGCGCCACAGGTACCTACGAGCAGTACTTC. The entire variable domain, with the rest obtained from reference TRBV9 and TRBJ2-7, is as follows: DSGVTQTPKHLITATGQRVTLRCSPRSGDLSVYWYQQSLDQGLQFLIQYYNGEERAKGNILERFSAQQFPDLHSELNLSSLELGDSALYFCASSATGTYEQYFGPGTRLTVT.

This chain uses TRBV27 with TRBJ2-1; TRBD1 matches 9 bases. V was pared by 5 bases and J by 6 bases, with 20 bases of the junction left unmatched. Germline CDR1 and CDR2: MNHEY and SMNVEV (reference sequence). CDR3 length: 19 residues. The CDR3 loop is CASSLAPDRGTFGANEQFF. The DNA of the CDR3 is TGTGCCAGCAGTCTTGCTCCGGACAGGGGAACCTTCGGGGCCAATGAGCAGTTCTTC.

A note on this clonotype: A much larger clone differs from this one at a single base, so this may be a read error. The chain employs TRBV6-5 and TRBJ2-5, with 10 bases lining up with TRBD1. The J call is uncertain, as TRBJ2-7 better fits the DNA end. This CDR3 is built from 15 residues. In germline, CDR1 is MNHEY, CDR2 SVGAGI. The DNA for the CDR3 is TGTGCCGGCAGTTACCTAGGGACAGGGGCCTACGAGCAGTACTTC. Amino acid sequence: CAGSYLGTGAYEQYF.

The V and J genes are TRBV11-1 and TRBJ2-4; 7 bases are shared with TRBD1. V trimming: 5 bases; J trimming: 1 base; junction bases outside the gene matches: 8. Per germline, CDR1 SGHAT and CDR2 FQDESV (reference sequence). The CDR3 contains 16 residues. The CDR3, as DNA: TGTGCCAGCAGCAAAACAGGGGCCTGGGCCAAAAACATTCAGTACTTC. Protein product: CASSKTGAWAKNIQYF. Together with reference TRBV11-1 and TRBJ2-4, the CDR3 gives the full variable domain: EAEVAQSPRYKITEKSQAVAFWCDPISGHATLYWYRQILGQGPELLVQFQDESVVDDSQLPKDRFSAERLKGVDSTLKIQPAELGDSAMYLCASSKTGAWAKNIQYFGAGTRLSVL.

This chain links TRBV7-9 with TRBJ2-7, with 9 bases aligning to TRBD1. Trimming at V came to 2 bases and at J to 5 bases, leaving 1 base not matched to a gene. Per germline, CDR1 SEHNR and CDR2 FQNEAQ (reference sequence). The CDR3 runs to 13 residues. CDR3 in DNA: TGTGCCAGCAGCTTATGGGACAGGGACGAGCAGTACTTC. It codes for CASSLWDRDEQYF.

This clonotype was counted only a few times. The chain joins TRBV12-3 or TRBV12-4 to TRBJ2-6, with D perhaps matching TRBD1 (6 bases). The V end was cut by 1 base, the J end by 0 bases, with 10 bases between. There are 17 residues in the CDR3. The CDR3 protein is CASSLGQAPSGANVLTF. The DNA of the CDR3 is TGTGCCAGCAGTTTAGGACAGGCTCCCTCTGGGGCCAACGTCCTGACTTTC.

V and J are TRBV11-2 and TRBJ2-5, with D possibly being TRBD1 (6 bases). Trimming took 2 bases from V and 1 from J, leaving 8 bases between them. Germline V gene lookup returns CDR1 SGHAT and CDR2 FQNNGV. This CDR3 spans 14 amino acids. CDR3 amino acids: CASSLWGPQETQYF. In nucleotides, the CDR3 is TGTGCCAGCAGCTTATGGGGGCCCCAAGAGACCCAGTACTTC.

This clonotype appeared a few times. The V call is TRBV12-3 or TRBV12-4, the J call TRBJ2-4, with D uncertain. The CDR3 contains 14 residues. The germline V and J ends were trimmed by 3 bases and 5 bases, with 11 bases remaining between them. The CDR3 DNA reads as TGTGCCAGCAGTTTTGACCTCTTGCAAAACATTCAGTACTTC. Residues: CASSFDLLQNIQYF.

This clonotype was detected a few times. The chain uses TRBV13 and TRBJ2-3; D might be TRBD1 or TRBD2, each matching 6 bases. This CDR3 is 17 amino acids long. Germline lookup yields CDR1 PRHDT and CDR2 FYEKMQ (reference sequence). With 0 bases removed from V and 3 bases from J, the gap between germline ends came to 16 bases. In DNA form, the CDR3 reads TGTGCCAGCAGCTTAGGAATCATCGAGGGGGGAACAGATACGCAGTATTTT. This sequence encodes CASSLGIIEGGTDTQYF.